The clone carrying this T cell receptor (beta chain) was counted only a few times. Researchers prepared the TCRbeta library using unique molecular identifiers, the study reports. TCRdb reanalysed the PCR reads using MiXCR and keeps one entry per CDR3 protein. The sample shows fewer than 1 million distinct CDR3 sequences, approximately 15% of them seen only once. The record originates from a study of T-cell reconstitution after alpha-beta-depleted transplantation in children. The CDR3 has 15 residues. CDR1 is SGHKS and CDR2 is YYEKEE in the germline V gene (reference sequence). The V end was cut by 1 base, the J end by 4 bases, with 14 bases between.

The sequence came from a male patient aged 10 to 17 who had a stem cell transplant for acute lymphoblastic leukemia, so the T cells may come from the graft donor. Source: PBMCs, mostly from graft donor cells, taken 360 days after TCRalphabeta/CD19-depleted stem cell transplant. The chain carries TRBV5-5 and TRBJ1-2; D may be TRBD1 (5 bases). The DNA for the CDR3 is TGTGCCAGCAGCTTGTACGTCGGGGGTAGCTATGGCTACACCTTC. As protein: CASSLYVGGSYGYTF.